These 17 T cell receptor beta chains came from one sample sequenced in a study of cytomegalovirus exposure and HLA in healthy donors. PCR used 60 Vbeta primers and 13 Jbeta primers. Data came from immunoSEQ multiplex PCR; TCRdb stores just in-frame clones and leaves some out. The sample contains 150,000 or so clones, approximately 80% of which appear only once. The material sequenced was PBMCs. Every receptor here comes from a woman aged 45-59 years in good health and CMV-seropositive.

V is TRBV7-2 and J is TRBJ2-7; 9 nucleotides match TRBD2. The J segment lost 5 bases and the V segment lost 5 bases, leaving 10 bases of the junction unmatched. This CDR3 has 15 residues. From germline, CDR1 is SGHTA and CDR2 FQGNSA. The CDR3 sequence: CASSLEAGGPHEQYF. CDR3 DNA sequence: TGTGCCAGCAGCCTAGAGGCGGGAGGGCCCCACGAGCAGTACTTC. The variable domain in full, completed from reference TRBV7-2 and TRBJ2-7, reads GAGVSQSPSNKVTEKGKDVELRCDPISGHTALYWYRQSLGQGLEFLIYFQGNSAPDKSGLPSDRFSAERTGGSVSTLTIQRTQQEDSAVYLCASSLEAGGPHEQYFGPGTRLTVT.

This chain connects TRBV5-1 to TRBJ2-7, with TRBD1 matching over 11 bases. Trimming at V came to 0 bases and at J to 3 bases, leaving 8 bases not matched to a gene. CDR3 length equals 17 residues. Looked up from germline, CDR1 is SGHRS and CDR2 is YFSETQ. The CDR3 spells CASSLGGGQGDFYEQYF. The CDR3 nucleotides are TGCGCCAGCAGCTTGGGTGGGGGACAGGGGGACTTCTACGAGCAGTACTTC.

V is TRBV28 and J is TRBJ1-2; D uncertain. V was clipped by 3 bases and J by 8 bases, with 13 bases between them. Germline lookup yields CDR1 MDHEN and CDR2 SYDVKM. The CDR3 has 13 amino acids. This chain's CDR3 is CASSFTARRGYTF. In DNA form, the CDR3 reads TGTGCCAGCAGTTTCACGGCTCGGCGGGGCTACACCTTC.

Only a few counts were recorded for this clone. The V and J genes are TRBV29-1 and TRBJ1-5; D gene ambiguous. Trimming removed 7 bases from V and 6 bases from J, with 16 bases in between. The germline CDR1 and CDR2 sequences are SQVTM and ANQGSEA. The length of the CDR3 is 13 residues. The CDR3 sequence is CSARGGVGQPQHF. Here the CDR3 DNA reads TGCAGCGCTCGAGGCGGGGTCGGTCAGCCCCAGCATTTT.

The V gene is TRBV19, the J gene TRBJ1-4, with 8 bases aligning to TRBD1. The CDR3 extends over 15 amino acids. Looked up from germline, CDR1 is LNHDA and CDR2 is SQIVND (reference sequence). Trimming removed 2 bases from V and 8 bases from J; junction bases left unmatched: 7. The CDR3 region is CASSIQGAWGEKLFF. The CDR3 DNA is TGTGCCAGTAGTATACAGGGGGCCTGGGGGGAAAAACTGTTTTTT.

This clone showed up just a few times. This chain links TRBV6-1 with TRBJ1-2; TRBD1 aligns across 10 bases. J was trimmed by 6 bases and V by 7 bases; bases with no gene match: 8. The CDR3 has 14 amino acids. Germline V lookup: CDR1 MNHNS, CDR2 SASEGT. The CDR3 here is CASKWTGGRDGYTF. The CDR3 nucleotides read TGTGCCAGCAAGTGGACAGGGGGACGAGATGGCTACACCTTC.

This clone was counted between two and nine times. Other DNA sequences in the sample encode the same CDR3. V gene TRBV5-1 combines with J gene TRBJ2-7; TRBD1 matches at 9 bases. The length of the CDR3 is 15 residues. Germline V gene sequence: CDR1 SGHRS, CDR2 YFSETQ. J gave up 3 bases and V 4 bases, and 8 bases lay outside the gene matches. The CDR3 sequence is CASSLGQGAIYEQYF. In DNA, the CDR3 is TGCGCCAGCAGCCTGGGACAGGGTGCGATCTACGAGCAGTACTTC.

V is TRBV7-2 and J is TRBJ2-7; D perhaps matches TRBD1 (5 bases). CDR3 length equals 13 residues. With 4 bases removed from V and 4 bases from J, the gap between germline ends came to 11 bases. Germline CDR1 and CDR2: SGHTA and FQGNSA. The CDR3 is CASSSPGLYEQYF. The CDR3 bases are TGTGCCAGCAGCTCGCCAGGGCTGTACGAGCAGTACTTC.

The gene calls are TRBV6-1 and TRBJ1-4, with 7 bases fitting TRBD1. V lost 5 bases to trimming and J lost 6 bases; unmatched junction nucleotides: 6. The germline V gene has CDR1 MNHNS and CDR2 SASEGT. The CDR3 has 14 amino acids. CDR3 bases: TGTGCCAGCAGTTTAGGACAGGTGGATGAAAAACTGTTTTTT. Translating gives CASSLGQVDEKLFF.

The chain joins TRBV6-8 to TRBJ2-2; 8 bases match TRBD1. Looked up from germline, CDR1 is MNHGY and CDR2 is SAAAGT. The CDR3 loop spans 20 amino acids. V shed 1 base, J shed 3 bases, and the junction held 16 bases outside the gene matches. This CDR3 is CASSYLYRTGTLPDTGELFF. CDR3 DNA: TGTGCCAGCAGTTACTTATATAGGACAGGGACTCTTCCGGACACCGGGGAGCTGTTTTTT.

V is TRBV30 and J is TRBJ2-2; D may be TRBD1 (6 bases). CDR3 length: 12 amino acids. Germline V CDR1 and CDR2: GTSNPN, SVGIG (reference sequence). Trimming stripped 2 bases from V and 5 bases from J, with 6 bases between. The CDR3 is CAWSTGTGELFF. In nucleotides, the CDR3 is TGTGCCTGGAGTACAGGGACCGGGGAGCTGTTTTTT.

This clone was recorded a few times. The chain combines TRBV7-2 with TRBJ1-2; 7 bases are a match to TRBD1. The ends lost 5 bases at V and 2 bases at J; junction bases unmatched: 8. Per the germline V gene, CDR1 is SGHTA and CDR2 is FQGNSA. This CDR3 comprises 15 residues. CDR3 in DNA: TGTGCCAGCAGCCTCGAGACAGGGACGAACTATGGCTACACCTTC. As protein: CASSLETGTNYGYTF.

The table lists this clone with a few counts. The rearrangement joins TRBV19 to TRBJ1-1; D call uncertain. Germline CDR1 and CDR2: LNHDA and SQIVND (reference sequence). Trimming shortened V by 8 bases and J by 10 bases, and 17 bases separated the two germline ends. The CDR3 length is 12 residues. The CDR3 nucleotides are TGTGCCAGTCGAGACTTCCCACTAGGAGCTTTCTTT. Amino acids: CASRDFPLGAFF. Filled out from reference TRBV19 and TRBJ1-1, the complete variable domain reads DGGITQSPKYLFRKEGQNVTLSCEQNLNHDAMYWYRQDPGQGLRLIYYSQIVNDFQKGDIAEGYSVSREKKESFPLTVTSAQKNPTAFYLCASRDFPLGAFFGQGTRLTVV.

The chain joins TRBV21-1 to TRBJ2-5; TRBD1, the table's D call, was not compared with the DNA. TRBV21-1 has pseudogene status. This CDR3 contains 16 residues. CDR3 sequence (DNA): TGTGCCAGCAGCAGGGGGACAGCGAACTTCCAAGAGACCCAGTACTTC. Translation: CASSRGTANFQETQYF.

The chain uses TRBV19 and TRBJ2-3; 7 bases align to TRBD1. V was pared by 7 bases and J by 2 bases, with 12 bases of the junction left unmatched. CDR1 is LNHDA, CDR2 SQIVND, per germline (reference sequence). The CDR3 has 16 amino acids. CDR3 in DNA: TGTGCCAGTAACCCCCGACCCGGGACAGACACAGATACGCAGTATTTT. It specifies CASNPRPGTDTDTQYF. Drawing the rest from reference TRBV19 and TRBJ2-3, the complete variable domain is DGGITQSPKYLFRKEGQNVTLSCEQNLNHDAMYWYRQDPGQGLRLIYYSQIVNDFQKGDIAEGYSVSREKKESFPLTVTSAQKNPTAFYLCASNPRPGTDTDTQYFGPGTRLTVL.

The chain joins TRBV5-4 to TRBJ1-2; the match to TRBD1 covers 8 bases. The CDR3 length is 14 residues. With V trimmed by 2 bases and J by 3 bases, 3 bases remained unmatched. Per the germline V gene, CDR1 is SGHNT and CDR2 is YYREEE (reference sequence). This chain's CDR3 is CASSFSGGDYGYTF. The CDR3 nucleotides read TGTGCCAGCAGCTTTTCAGGGGGCGACTATGGCTACACCTTC.

J is TRBJ1-2 and V is TRBV7-2; 7 bases fit TRBD1. V lost 5 bases and J lost 0; bases outside the gene matches: 3. The CDR3 totals 14 residues. Germline-derived CDR1 and CDR2 are SGHTA and FQGNSA. CDR3 loop: CASSGGTANYGYTF. CDR3 nucleotides: TGTGCCAGCAGCGGGGGGACAGCTAACTATGGCTACACCTTC.